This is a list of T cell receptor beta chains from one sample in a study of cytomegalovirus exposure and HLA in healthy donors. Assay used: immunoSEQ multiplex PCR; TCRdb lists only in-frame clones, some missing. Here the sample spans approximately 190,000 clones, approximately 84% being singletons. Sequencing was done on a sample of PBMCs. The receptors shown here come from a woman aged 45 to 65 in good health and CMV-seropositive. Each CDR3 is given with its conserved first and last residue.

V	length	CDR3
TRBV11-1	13	CASSGGGRETQYF
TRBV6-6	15	CASSRSGGTSYEQYF
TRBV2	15	CASSVGEGTAYEQYF
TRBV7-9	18	CASSLFSDRGRGDEKLFF
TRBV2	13	CASRGTGNQPQHF
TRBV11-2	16	CASSWERGPSLNEQFF
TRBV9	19	CASSVEGTSGGRQQETQYF
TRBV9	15	CASSVSGVVTDTQYF
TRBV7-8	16	CASSPQGQGATDTQYF
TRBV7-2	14	CASSFQGARTEAFF
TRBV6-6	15	CASSWDRLGTGELFF
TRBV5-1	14	CASKEGTSTDTQYF
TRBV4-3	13	CASSQGGAYEQYF
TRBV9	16	CASSANRGADTGELFF
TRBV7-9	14	CASSLASAGDTQYF
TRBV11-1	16	CASSTFLGQVQETQYF
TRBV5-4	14	CASRFSGGSGELFF